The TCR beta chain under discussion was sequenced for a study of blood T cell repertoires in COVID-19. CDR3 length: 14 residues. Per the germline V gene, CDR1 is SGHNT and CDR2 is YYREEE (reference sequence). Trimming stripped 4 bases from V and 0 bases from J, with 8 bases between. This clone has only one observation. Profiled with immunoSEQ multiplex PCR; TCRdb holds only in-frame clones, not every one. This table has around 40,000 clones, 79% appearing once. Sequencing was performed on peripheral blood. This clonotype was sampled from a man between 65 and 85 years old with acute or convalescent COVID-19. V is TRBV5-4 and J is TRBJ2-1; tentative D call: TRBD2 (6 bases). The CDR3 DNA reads TGTGCCAGCAGCCGGGGGAGCTCCTACAATGAGCAGTTCTTC. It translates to CASSRGSSYNEQFF.